Each of the 8 T cell receptor beta chains below was sequenced from the same sample in a study of CD8+CD57+ T cells in acquired aplastic anemia. Investigators profiled TCR beta VDJ and CDR3 from genomic DNA template. TCRdb redid the calling of the reads with MiXCR, one entry per CDR3 protein. The sample lists about 160,000 distinct CDR3 sequences, roughly 50% occurring once. CD8+CD57+ cell expansion, shown by flow cytometry, had occurred in the patients selected for sequencing. Input material: sorted CD4+, CD8+, or CD8+CD57+ T cells (not recorded which) from PBMCs. All receptors come from a human donor with aplastic anemia.

This clonotype was counted at least ten times. This rearrangement joins TRBV20-1 to TRBJ2-3; 7 nucleotides agree with TRBD1. V was pared by 6 bases and J by 3 bases, with 12 bases of the junction left unmatched. Germline V gene data show CDR1 as DFQATT and CDR2 as SNEGSKA (reference sequence). The CDR3 sequence is 15 residues long. The CDR3: CSARTGALGTDTQYF. The CDR3 DNA reads TGCAGTGCCCGCACAGGGGCCTTAGGGACAGATACGCAGTATTTT.

The V call is TRBV9, the J call TRBJ2-4; maybe TRBD2 (6 bases). CDR1 is SGDLS, CDR2 YYNGEE, per germline. This CDR3 spans 15 amino acids. Trimming shortened V by 0 bases and J by 8 bases, and 15 bases separated the two germline ends. Here the CDR3 reads CASSVGGPGVDIQYF. The DNA of the CDR3 is TGTGCCAGCAGCGTAGGAGGACCGGGAGTGGACATTCAGTACTTC.

This clonotype came up many times. The chain couples TRBV24-1 to TRBJ1-2, with D perhaps matching TRBD1 (6 bases). The CDR3 loop spans 15 amino acids. In germline, CDR1 is KGHDR, CDR2 SFDVKD. Trimming took off 3 bases at V and 4 bases at J, with 14 bases between the two ends. CDR3 DNA: TGTGCCACCAGTGATCGGACAGTACGGGGCTATGGCTACACCTTC. Translating it yields CATSDRTVRGYGYTF.

The rearrangement links TRBV7-9 to TRBJ2-5, with TRBD1 as a possible D gene (5 bases). Germline values: CDR1 SEHNR, CDR2 FQNEAQ (reference sequence). The germline V and J ends were trimmed by 1 base and 7 bases, with 13 bases remaining between them. The CDR3 consists of 14 residues. CDR3: CASSLEIGEGTQYF. Written as DNA, the CDR3 is TGTGCCAGCAGCTTAGAAATAGGGGAAGGGACCCAGTACTTC.

In DNA form, the CDR3 reads TGTGCCAGCAGCTTAGATACAGGGGATACCTACGAGCAGTACTTC. Amino acid sequence: CASSLDTGDTYEQYF. The chain is built from TRBV11-3 and TRBJ2-7; TRBD1 matches 7 bases. CDR3 length equals 15 residues. The germline V gene has CDR1 SGHNT and CDR2 YENEEA. J was trimmed by 2 bases and V by 0 bases; bases with no gene match: 4.

The chain recombines TRBV10-3 with TRBJ2-1, with D possibly matching TRBD2 (5 bases). The CDR3 contains 13 residues. Germline values: CDR1 ENHRY, CDR2 SYGVKD. V was shortened by 5 bases and J by 5 bases, with 10 bases between the two germline ends. CDR3 nucleotides: TGTGCCATCAGTCGGCAGGAGGACAATGAGCAGTTCTTC. Amino acid sequence: CAISRQEDNEQFF.

This clonotype was detected ten times or more. This chain uses TRBV30 with TRBJ2-7; the D gene is possibly TRBD2 (6 bases). Germline V gene sequence: CDR1 GTSNPN, CDR2 SVGIG (reference sequence). This CDR3 region has 13 residues. The germline V and J ends were trimmed by 0 bases and 4 bases, with 10 bases remaining between them. CDR3 DNA sequence: TGTGCCTGGAGTGTCGGGAGAACGTACGAGCAGTACTTC. It codes for CAWSVGRTYEQYF.

In this sample, this clonotype turned up many times. V usage is TRBV6-5 and J usage is TRBJ2-7; D gene unclear. There are 13 residues in the CDR3. Trimming left V 0 bases short and J 4 bases short, with 7 bases between. Germline V gene data show CDR1 as MNHEY and CDR2 as SVGAGI. CDR3 residues: CASSYSWGYEQYF. DNA for the CDR3: TGTGCCAGCAGTTACTCGTGGGGTTACGAGCAGTACTTC.